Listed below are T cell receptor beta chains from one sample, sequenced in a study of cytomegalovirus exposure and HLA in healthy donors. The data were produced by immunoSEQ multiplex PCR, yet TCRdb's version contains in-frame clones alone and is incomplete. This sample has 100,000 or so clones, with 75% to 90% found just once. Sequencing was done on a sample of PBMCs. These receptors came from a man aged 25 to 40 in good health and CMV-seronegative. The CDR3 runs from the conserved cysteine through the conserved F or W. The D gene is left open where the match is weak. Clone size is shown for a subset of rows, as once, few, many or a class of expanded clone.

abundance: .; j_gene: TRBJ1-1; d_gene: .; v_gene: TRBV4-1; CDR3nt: TGCGCCAGCAGCCAAGGGGGGGGTCGGGAGGTCACTGAAGCTTTCTTT; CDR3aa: CASSQGGGREVTEAFF
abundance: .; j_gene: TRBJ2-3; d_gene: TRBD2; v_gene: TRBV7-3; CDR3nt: TGTGCCAGCAGCTTAATGGGCGGGAGGGCGTCAGATACGCAGTATTTT; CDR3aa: CASSLMGGRASDTQYF
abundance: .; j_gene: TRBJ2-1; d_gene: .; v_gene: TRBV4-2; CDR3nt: TGTGCCAGCAGCCAAAGCGAGGTTTCCTACAATGAGCAGTTCTTC; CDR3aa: CASSQSEVSYNEQFF
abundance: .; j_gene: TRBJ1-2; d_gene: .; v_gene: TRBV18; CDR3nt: TGTGCCAGCTCACCTTTGACAGATACTAACTATGGCTACACCTTC; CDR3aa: CASSPLTDTNYGYTF
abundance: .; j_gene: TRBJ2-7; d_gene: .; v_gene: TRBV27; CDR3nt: TGTGCCAGCAGCATCACAGGGCCACGAGGCGGGGAGCAGTACTTC; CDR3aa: CASSITGPRGGEQYF
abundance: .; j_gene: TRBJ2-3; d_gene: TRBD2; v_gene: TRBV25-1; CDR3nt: TGTGCCAGCAGTGACGGCGGGAGGGCTCGTGCAGATACGCAGTATTTT; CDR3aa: CASSDGGRARADTQYF
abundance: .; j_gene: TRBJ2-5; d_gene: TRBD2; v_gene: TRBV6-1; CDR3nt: TGTGCCAGCAGTGAGGGACTAGCGTCTGGAGAGACCCAGTACTTC; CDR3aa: CASSEGLASGETQYF
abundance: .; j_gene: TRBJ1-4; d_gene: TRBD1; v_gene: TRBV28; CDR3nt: TGTGCCAGCAGTTTGGGACAGAGAAATGAAAAACTGTTTTTT; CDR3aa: CASSLGQRNEKLFF
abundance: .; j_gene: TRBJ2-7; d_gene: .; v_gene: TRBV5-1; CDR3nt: TGCGCCAGCAGCTTGGCCATAGGGACATCGGTCAACTACGAGCAGTACTTC; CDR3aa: CASSLAIGTSVNYEQYF
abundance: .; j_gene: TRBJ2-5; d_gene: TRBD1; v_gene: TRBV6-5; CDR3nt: TGTGCCAGCAGTTACGGGACAGGGGAGGGGGAGACCCAGTACTTC; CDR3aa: CASSYGTGEGETQYF
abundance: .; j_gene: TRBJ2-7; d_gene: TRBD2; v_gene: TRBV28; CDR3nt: TGTGCCAGCAGTAGTTACAGCGGGAGTTACGAGCAGTACTTC; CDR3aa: CASSSYSGSYEQYF
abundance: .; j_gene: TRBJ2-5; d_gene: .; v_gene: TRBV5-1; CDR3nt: TGCGCCAGCAGCCCATCCTATGGGCCGACGGTGGAGACCCAGTACTTC; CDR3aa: CASSPSYGPTVETQYF
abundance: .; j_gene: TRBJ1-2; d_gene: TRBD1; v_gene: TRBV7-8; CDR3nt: TGTGCCAGCAGCCCACGGACAGGGGGCAATGGCTACACCTTC; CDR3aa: CASSPRTGGNGYTF
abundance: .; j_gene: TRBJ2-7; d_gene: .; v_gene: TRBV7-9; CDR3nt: TGTGCCAGCAGCTTAGCCCTCCACCCTCAGGAGCAGTACTTC; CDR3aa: CASSLALHPQEQYF
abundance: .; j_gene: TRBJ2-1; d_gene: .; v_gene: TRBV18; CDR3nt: TGTGCCAGCTCACCACTGTCTGCGGGACCGGTAAACAATGAGCAGTTCTTC; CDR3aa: CASSPLSAGPVNNEQFF
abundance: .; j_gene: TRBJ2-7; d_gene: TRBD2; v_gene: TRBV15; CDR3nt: TGTGCCACCAGCCGGGGGGGTAACTCCTACGAGCAGTACTTC; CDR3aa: CATSRGGNSYEQYF
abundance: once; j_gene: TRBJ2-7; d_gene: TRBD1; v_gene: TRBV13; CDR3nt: TGTGCCAGCAGCTTAACGGGACAGGGCTCCTACGAGCAGTACTTC; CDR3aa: CASSLTGQGSYEQYF
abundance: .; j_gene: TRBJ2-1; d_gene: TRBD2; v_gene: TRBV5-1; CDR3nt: TGCGCCAGCAGCGTTAGCGGGGGCTCCTACAATGAGCAGTTCTTC; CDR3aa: CASSVSGGSYNEQFF